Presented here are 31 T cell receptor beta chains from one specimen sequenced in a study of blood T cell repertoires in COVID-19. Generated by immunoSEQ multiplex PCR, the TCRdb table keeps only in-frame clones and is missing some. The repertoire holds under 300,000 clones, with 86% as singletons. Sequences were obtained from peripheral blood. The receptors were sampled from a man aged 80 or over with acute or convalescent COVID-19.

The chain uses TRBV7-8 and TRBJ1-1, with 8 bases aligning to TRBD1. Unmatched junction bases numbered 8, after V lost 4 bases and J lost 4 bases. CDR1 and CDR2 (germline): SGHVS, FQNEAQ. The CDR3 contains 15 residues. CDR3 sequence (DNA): TGTGCCAGCAGCTCCGACAGGGGCCTCCCCACTGAAGCTTTCTTT. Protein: CASSSDRGLPTEAFF.

For the CDR3, the DNA is TGTGCCAGCGGGCCCGGGACAAAAGAGACCCAGTACTTC. This codes for CASGPGTKETQYF. V gene TRBV2 combines with J gene TRBJ2-5; TRBD1 might be the D (6 bases). The germline gives CDR1 SNHLY, CDR2 FYNNEI. The CDR3 is 13 amino acids. V lost 8 bases and J 3 bases, leaving 13 bases between the germline ends.

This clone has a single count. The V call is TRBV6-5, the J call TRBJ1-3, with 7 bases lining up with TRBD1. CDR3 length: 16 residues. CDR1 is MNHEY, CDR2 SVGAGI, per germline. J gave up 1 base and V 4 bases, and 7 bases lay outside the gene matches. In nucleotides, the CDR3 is TGTGCCAGCAGTTTCGGGACAGCTCTATCTGGAAACACCATATATTTT. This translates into CASSFGTALSGNTIYF.

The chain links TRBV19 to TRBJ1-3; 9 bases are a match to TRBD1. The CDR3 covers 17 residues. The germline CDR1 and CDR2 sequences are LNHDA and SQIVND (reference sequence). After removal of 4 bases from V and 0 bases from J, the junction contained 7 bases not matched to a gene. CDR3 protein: CASSTGTGRTSGNTIYF. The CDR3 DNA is TGTGCCAGTAGTACCGGGACAGGGAGAACCTCTGGAAACACCATATATTTT.

CDR3 region: CASSQYNEQYF. The DNA for the CDR3 is TGTGCCAGCAGCCAATACAACGAGCAGTACTTC. This sequence joins TRBV14 and TRBJ2-7; D is unclear. With 2 bases removed from V and 5 bases from J, the gap between germline ends came to 4 bases. The germline gives CDR1 SGHDN, CDR2 FVKESK. This CDR3 contains 11 residues.

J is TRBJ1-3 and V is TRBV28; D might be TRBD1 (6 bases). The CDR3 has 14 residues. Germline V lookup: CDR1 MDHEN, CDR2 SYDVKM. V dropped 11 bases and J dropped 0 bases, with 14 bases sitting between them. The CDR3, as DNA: TGTGCCGGTACAGGGACCCTCTCTGGAAACACCATATATTTT. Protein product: CAGTGTLSGNTIYF.

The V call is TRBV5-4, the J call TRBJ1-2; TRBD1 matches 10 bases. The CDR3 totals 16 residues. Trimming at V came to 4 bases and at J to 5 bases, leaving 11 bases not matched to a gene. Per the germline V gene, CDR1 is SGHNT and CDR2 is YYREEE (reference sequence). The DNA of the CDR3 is TGTGCCAGCAGCAACTCGTCTGGGACAGGGGATTATGGCTACACCTTC. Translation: CASSNSSGTGDYGYTF. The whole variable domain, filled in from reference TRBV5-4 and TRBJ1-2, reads ETGVTQSPTHLIKTRGQQVTLRCSSQSGHNTVSWYQQALGQGPQFIFQYYREEENGRGNFPPRFSGLQFPNYSSELNVNALELDDSALYLCASSNSSGTGDYGYTFGSGTRLTVV.

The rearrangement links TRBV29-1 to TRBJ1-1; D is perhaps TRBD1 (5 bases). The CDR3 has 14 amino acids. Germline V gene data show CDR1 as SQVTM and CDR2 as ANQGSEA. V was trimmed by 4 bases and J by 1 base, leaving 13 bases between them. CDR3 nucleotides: TGCAGCGTTGTCGGCAGGGTGACGAACACTGAAGCTTTCTTT. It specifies CSVVGRVTNTEAFF.

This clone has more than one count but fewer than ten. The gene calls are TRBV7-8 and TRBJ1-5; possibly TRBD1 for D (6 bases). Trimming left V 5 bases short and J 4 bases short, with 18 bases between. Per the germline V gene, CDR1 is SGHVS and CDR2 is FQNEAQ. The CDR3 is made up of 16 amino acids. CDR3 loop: CASSNYRVPLNQPQHF. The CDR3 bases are TGTGCCAGCAGCAACTACAGGGTTCCTCTTAATCAGCCCCAGCATTTT.

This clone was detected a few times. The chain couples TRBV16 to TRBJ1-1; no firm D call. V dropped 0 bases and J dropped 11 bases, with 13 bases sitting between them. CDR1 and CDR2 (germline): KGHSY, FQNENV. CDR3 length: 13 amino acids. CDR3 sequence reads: CASSQSSAWEAFF. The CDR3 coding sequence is TGTGCCAGCAGCCAATCATCCGCCTGGGAGGCTTTCTTT.

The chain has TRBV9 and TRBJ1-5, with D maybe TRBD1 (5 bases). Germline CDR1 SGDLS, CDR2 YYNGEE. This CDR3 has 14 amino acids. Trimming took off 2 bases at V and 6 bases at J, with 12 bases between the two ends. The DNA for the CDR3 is TGTGCCAGCAGCGTGGGCAGGGTAGCTCAGCCCCAGCATTTT. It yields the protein CASSVGRVAQPQHF.

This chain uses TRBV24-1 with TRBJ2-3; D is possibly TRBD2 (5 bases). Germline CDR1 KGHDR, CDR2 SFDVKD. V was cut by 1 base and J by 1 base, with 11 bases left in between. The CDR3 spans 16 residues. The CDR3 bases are TGTGCCACCAGTGATTTTGGGAGAAAGGGCACAGATACGCAGTATTTT. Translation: CATSDFGRKGTDTQYF.

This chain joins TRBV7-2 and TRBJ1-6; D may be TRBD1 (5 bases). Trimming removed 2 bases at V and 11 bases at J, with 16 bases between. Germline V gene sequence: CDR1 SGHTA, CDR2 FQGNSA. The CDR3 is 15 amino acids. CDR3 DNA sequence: TGTGCCAGCAGCTTAACCCGGGTCGGGGGGACACCCCTCCACTTT. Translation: CASSLTRVGGTPLHF. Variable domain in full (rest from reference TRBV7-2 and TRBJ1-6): GAGVSQSPSNKVTEKGKDVELRCDPISGHTALYWYRQSLGQGLEFLIYFQGNSAPDKSGLPSDRFSAERTGGSVSTLTIQRTQQEDSAVYLCASSLTRVGGTPLHFGNGTRLTVT.

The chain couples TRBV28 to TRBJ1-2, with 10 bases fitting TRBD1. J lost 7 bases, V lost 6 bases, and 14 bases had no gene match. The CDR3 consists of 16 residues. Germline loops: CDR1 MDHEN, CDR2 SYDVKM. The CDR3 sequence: CASSPGQGRGTSGYTF. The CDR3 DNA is TGTGCCAGCAGCCCGGGACAGGGGAGGGGTACGAGTGGCTACACCTTC.

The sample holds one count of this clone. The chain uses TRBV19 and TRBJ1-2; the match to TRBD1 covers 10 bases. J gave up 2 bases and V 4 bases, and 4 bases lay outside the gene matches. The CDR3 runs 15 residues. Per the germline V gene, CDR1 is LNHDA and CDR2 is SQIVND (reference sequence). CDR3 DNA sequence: TGTGCCAGTAGTACAGGGACAGGGGCGAACTATGGCTACACCTTC. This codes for CASSTGTGANYGYTF.

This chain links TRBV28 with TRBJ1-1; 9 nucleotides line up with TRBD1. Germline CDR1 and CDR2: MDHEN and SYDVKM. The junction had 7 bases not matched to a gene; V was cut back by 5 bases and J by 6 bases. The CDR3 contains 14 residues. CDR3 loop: CASSPGTGLAEAFF. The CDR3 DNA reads TGTGCCAGCAGTCCTGGGACAGGGCTAGCTGAAGCTTTCTTT.

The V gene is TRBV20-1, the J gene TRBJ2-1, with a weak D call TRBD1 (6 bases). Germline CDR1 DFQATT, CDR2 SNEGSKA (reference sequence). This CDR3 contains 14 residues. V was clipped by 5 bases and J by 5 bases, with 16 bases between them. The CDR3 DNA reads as TGCAGTGCTGGTGTAGGGACACGAAACAATGAGCAGTTCTTC. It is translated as CSAGVGTRNNEQFF.

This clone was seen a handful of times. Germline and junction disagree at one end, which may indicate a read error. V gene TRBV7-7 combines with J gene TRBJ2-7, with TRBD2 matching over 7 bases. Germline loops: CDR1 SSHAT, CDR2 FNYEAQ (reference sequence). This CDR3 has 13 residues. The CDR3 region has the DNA TGTGCTAGCAGCCGGGGGGAGACCTACGAGCAGTACTTC. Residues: CASSRGETYEQYF.

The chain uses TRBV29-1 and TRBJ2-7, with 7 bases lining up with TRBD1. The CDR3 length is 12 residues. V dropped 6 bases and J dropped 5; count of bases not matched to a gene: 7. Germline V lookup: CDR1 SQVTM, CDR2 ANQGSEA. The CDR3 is CSVLTGINEQYF. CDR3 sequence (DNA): TGCAGCGTACTGACAGGGATCAACGAGCAGTACTTC.

CDR3 sequence reads: CASGGQGGIDTQYF. As DNA, the CDR3 is TGTGCCAGCGGGGGACAGGGGGGAATAGATACGCAGTATTTT. The V gene is TRBV10-3, the J gene TRBJ2-3; 11 bases are shared with TRBD1. The CDR3 totals 14 residues. The germline CDR1 and CDR2 sequences are ENHRY and SYGVKD. V shed 10 bases, J shed 5 bases, and the junction held 8 bases outside the gene matches.

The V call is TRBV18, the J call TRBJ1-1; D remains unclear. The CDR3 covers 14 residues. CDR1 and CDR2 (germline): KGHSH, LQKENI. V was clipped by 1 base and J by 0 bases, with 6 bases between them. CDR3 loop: CASSPQAVNTEAFF. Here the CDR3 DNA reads TGTGCCAGCTCACCACAGGCGGTGAACACTGAAGCTTTCTTT.

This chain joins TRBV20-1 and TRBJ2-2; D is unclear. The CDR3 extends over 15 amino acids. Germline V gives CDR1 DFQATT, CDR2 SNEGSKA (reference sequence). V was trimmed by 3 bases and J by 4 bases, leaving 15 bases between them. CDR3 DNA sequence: TGCAGTGCTAGTGCCAGGCCAGCAGGCACCGGGGAGCTGTTTTTT. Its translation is CSASARPAGTGELFF.

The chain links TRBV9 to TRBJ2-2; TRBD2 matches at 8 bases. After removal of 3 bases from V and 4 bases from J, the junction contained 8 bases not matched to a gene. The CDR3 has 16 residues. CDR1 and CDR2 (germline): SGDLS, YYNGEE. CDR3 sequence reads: CASSARGGPTTGELFF. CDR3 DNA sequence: TGTGCCAGCAGCGCCCGGGGGGGGCCTACCACCGGGGAGCTGTTTTTT. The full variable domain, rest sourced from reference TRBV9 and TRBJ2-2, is DSGVTQTPKHLITATGQRVTLRCSPRSGDLSVYWYQQSLDQGLQFLIQYYNGEERAKGNILERFSAQQFPDLHSELNLSSLELGDSALYFCASSARGGPTTGELFFGEGSRLTVL.

The CDR3 DNA follows: TGTGCCAGTCGAAGGGGTAGCCTTAATGAAAAACTGTTTTTT. Translating gives CASRRGSLNEKLFF. V usage is TRBV28 and J usage is TRBJ1-4, with D possibly TRBD1 on 5 matching bases. V lost 9 bases and J lost 4, with 15 bases in between. The CDR3 consists of 14 residues. The germline V gene has CDR1 MDHEN and CDR2 SYDVKM.

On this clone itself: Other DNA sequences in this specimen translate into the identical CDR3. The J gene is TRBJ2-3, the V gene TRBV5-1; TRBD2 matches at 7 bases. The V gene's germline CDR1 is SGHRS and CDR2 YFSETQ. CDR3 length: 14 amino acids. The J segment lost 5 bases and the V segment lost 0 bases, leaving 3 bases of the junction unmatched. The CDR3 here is CASSLGLAVDTQYF. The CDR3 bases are TGCGCCAGCAGCTTGGGTCTAGCGGTAGATACGCAGTATTTT.

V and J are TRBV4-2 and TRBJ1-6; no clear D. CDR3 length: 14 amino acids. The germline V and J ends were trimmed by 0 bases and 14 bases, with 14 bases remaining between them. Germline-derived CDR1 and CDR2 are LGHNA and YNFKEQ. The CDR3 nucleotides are TGTGCCAGCAGCCAAGACGGGGAACTATCTGCCCTCCACTTT. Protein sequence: CASSQDGELSALHF.

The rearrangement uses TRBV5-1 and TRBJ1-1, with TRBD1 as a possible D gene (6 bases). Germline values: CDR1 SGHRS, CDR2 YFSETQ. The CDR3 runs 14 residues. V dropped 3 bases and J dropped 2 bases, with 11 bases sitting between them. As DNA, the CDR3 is TGCGCCAGCAGCTGGGGACACTCAAACACTGAAGCTTTCTTT. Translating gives CASSWGHSNTEAFF.

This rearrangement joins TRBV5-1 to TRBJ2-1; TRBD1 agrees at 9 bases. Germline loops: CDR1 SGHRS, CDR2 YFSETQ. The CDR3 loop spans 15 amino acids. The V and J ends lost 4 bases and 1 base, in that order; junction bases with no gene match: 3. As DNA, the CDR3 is TGCGCCAGCAGCAGCGACAGGGGGTCCTACAATGAGCAGTTCTTC. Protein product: CASSSDRGSYNEQFF.

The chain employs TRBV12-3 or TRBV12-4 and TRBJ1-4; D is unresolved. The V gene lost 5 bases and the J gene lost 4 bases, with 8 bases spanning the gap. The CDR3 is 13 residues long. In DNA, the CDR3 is TGTGCCAGCAGTCCGAGGGTTAATGAAAAACTGTTTTTT. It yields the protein CASSPRVNEKLFF.

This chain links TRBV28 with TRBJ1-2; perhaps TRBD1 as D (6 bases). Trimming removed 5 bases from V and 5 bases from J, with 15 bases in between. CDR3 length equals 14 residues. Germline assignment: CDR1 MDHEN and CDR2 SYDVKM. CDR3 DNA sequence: TGTGCCAGCAGTACCCCGGCAGGGACATATGGCTACACCTTC. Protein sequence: CASSTPAGTYGYTF.

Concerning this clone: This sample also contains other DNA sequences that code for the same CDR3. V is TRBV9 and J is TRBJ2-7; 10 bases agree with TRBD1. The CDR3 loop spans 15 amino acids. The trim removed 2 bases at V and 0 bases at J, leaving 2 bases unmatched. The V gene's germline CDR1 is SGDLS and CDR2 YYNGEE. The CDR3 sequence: CASSVGTGASYEQYF. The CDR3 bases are TGTGCCAGCAGCGTGGGGACAGGGGCCTCCTACGAGCAGTACTTC.